Described below is a single TCR beta chain sequence and its context. The data stem from a study of blood T cell repertoires in COVID-19. Study as a whole: Collection of acute and convalescent COVID-19 samples took place in the United States, Italy and Spain. T cells, B-cell-depleted T cells, or PBMCs supplied cDNA or gDNA.

CDR1 and CDR2 from the germline V gene are SGDLS and YYNGEE. The V gene end was trimmed by 0 bases and the J gene end by 1 base; junction bases not matched to a gene: 11. CDR3 length: 18 residues. In the original analysis: Amplification with reference gene primers provided the estimates of nucleated cell counts. TCRdb keeps only in-frame clones here, not all; method: immunoSEQ multiplex PCR. The DNA gave D and trimming, while V, J and clone size come from that table. The sample has 100,000 to 150,000 clones; over 75% are singletons. Material: peripheral blood. This rearrangement joins TRBV9 to TRBJ1-1; 8 nucleotides line up with TRBD1. This TCR was sampled from a woman of 80 years or more with acute or convalescent COVID-19. CDR3 DNA sequence: TGTGCCAGCAGCGTAGCTCTGGACAGGGCTATCGGGAACACTGAAGCTTTCTTT. It yields the protein CASSVALDRAIGNTEAFF. The variable domain in full, completed from reference TRBV9 and TRBJ1-1, reads DSGVTQTPKHLITATGQRVTLRCSPRSGDLSVYWYQQSLDQGLQFLIQYYNGEERAKGNILERFSAQQFPDLHSELNLSSLELGDSALYFCASSVALDRAIGNTEAFFGQGTRLTVV.